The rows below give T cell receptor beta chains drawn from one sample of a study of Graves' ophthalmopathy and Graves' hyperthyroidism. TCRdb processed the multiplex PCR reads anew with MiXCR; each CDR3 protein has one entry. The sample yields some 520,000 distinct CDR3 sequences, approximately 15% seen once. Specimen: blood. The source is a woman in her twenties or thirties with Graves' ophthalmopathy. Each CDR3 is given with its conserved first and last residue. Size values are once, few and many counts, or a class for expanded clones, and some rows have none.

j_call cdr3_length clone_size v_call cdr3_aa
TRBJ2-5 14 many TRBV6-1 CASSEQGAGETQYF
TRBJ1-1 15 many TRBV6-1 CASSDRVGPPHEAFF
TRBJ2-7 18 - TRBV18 CASSPNTGLAGLSYEQYF
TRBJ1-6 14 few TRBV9 CASSPRDQGSPLHF
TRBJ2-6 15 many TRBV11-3 CASSFRGEGANVLTF
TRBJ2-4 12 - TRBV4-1 CASSQDGNIQYF
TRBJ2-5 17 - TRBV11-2 CASSSRVGQRGGETQYF
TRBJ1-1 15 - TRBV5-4 CASREGARSHTEAFF
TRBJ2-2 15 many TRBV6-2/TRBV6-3 CASSPRARGTGELFF
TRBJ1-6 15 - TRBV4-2 CASSPTMDLGSPLHF